This T cell receptor (beta chain) was captured by sequencing in a study of cytomegalovirus exposure and HLA in healthy donors. Study results and limitations: Listed as cytomegalovirus-associated were roughly 180 TCR beta chains.

On this clone itself: Antigen: not known. A junction end diverges from the germline sequence, so it may reflect a read error.

The protocol was immunoSEQ multiplex PCR, while the TCRdb copy is restricted to in-frame clones and leaves out a portion. The repertoire holds 110,000 or so clones, about 88% seen once, with about 2% in the top ten. The CDR3 is 13 residues long. Looked up from germline, CDR1 is KGHSH and CDR2 is LQKENI. Material for sequencing was PBMCs. The source is a woman between 18 and 29 years old in good health and CMV-seronegative. V is TRBV18 and J is TRBJ2-7; TRBD1 matches 7 bases. The CDR3 sequence is CASSPRQGYEQYF. The CDR3 nucleotides are TGTGCCAGCTCCCCACGACAGGGTTACGAGCAGTACTTC.